Below, one TCR beta chain is given with its context. Antigen: not known. These data belong to a study of graft-versus-host responses after intestinal transplantation. Across the study: Isolated intestinal, liver-intestinal, or multivisceral transplants were what recipients had. Regarding the study as a whole: Marrow from the recipient contained GvH clones, some of which had appeared first in ileum or blood.

V lost 9 bases, J lost 6 bases, and 18 bases lay in between. CDR1 and CDR2 from the germline V gene are MNHNS and SASEGT. The CDR3 sequence is 14 residues long. Measured with immunoSEQ multiplex PCR; TCRdb has only the in-frame clones, and not every one. Here the sample spans about 31,000 clones, roughly 80% being singletons. This TCR came from a human donor who received an intestinal transplant. The J gene is TRBJ1-5, the V gene TRBV6-1; perhaps TRBD1 as D (6 bases). The specimen was unstimulated CD8+ T cells sorted from spleen or lymph node cells, collected before intestinal transplant. This chain's CDR3 is CASGRGSGVQPQHF. In DNA form, the CDR3 reads TGTGCCAGTGGGAGGGGGTCGGGTGTTCAGCCCCAGCATTTT.